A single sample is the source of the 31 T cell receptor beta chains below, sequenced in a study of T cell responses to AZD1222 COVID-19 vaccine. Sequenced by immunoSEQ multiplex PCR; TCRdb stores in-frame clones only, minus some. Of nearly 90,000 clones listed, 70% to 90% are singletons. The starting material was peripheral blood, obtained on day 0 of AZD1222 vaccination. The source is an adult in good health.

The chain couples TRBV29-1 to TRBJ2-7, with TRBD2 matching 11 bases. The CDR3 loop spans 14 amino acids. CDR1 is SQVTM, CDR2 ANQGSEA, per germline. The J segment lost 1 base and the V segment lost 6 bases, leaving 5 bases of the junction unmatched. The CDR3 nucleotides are TGCAGCGTGGCGGGACTAGCGGCATCCTACGAGCAGTACTTC. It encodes CSVAGLAASYEQYF.

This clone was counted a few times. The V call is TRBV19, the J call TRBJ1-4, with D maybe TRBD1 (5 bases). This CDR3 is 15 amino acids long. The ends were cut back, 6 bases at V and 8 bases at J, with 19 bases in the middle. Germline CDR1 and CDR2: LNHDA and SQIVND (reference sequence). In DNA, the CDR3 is TGTGCCAGTAGCGGCCGCGCAGGGATATGGGAAAAACTGTTTTTT. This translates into CASSGRAGIWEKLFF.

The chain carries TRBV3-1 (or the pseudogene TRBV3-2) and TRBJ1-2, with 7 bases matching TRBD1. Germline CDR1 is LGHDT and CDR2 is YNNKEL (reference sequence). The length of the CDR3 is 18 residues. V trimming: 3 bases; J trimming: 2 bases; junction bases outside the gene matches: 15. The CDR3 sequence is CASSQEGQANPKNYGYTF. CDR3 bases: TGTGCCAGCAGCCAGGAAGGACAGGCTAACCCAAAAAACTATGGCTACACCTTC.

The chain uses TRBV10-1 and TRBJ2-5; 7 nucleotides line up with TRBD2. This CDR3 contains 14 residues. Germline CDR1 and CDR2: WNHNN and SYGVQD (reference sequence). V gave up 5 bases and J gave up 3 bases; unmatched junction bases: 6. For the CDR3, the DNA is TGCGCCAGCAGTTCGGGCGGGGGTGAAGAGACCCAGTACTTC. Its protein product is CASSSGGGEETQYF.

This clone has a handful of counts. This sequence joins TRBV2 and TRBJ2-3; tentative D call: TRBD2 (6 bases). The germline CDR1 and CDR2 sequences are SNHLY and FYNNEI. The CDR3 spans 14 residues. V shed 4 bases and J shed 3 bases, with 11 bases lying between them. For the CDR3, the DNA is TGTGCCAGCAGTGGGACTAAAAGGACAGATACGCAGTATTTT. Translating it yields CASSGTKRTDTQYF.

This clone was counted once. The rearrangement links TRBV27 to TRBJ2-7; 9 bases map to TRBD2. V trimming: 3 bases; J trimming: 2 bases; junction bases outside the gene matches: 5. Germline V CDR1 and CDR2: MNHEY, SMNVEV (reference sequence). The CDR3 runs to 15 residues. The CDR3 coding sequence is TGTGCCAGCAGTTTGTCCAGCGGGAGGACCTACGAGCAGTACTTC. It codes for CASSLSSGRTYEQYF.

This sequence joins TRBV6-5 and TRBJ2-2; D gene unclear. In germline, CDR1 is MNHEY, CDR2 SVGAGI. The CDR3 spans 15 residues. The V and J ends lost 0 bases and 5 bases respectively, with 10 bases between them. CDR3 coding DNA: TGTGCCAGCAGTTACTCTGGCCCTACAACCGGGGAGCTGTTTTTT. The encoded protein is CASSYSGPTTGELFF.

CDR3 region: CASGGAGQGYGYTF. The CDR3 bases are TGTGCCAGCGGGGGTGCGGGACAGGGCTATGGCTACACCTTC. This chain connects TRBV7-3 to TRBJ1-2; TRBD1 agrees at 9 bases. The V and J ends lost 8 bases and 4 bases, in that order; junction bases with no gene match: 8. CDR3 length equals 14 residues. The V gene's germline CDR1 is SGHTA and CDR2 FQGTGA.

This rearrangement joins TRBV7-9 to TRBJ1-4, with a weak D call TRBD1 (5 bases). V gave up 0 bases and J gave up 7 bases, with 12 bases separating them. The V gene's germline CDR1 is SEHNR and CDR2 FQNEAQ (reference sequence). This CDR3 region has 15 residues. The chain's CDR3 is CASSLADGAGEKLFF. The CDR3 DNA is TGTGCCAGCAGCTTAGCGGACGGGGCGGGTGAAAAACTGTTTTTT. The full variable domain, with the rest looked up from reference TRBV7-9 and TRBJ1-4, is DTGVSQNPRHKITKRGQNVTFRCDPISEHNRLYWYRQTLGQGPEFLTYFQNEAQLEKSRLLSDRFSAERPKGSFSTLEIQRTEQGDSAMYLCASSLADGAGEKLFFGSGTQLSVL.

The CDR3 nucleotides read TGTGCCAGCAGTCACCAAGGGATATCTGGGGCCAACGTCCTGACTTTC. The encoded protein is CASSHQGISGANVLTF. The V gene is TRBV27, the J gene TRBJ2-6; no reliable D call. This CDR3 comprises 16 residues. Germline V lookup: CDR1 MNHEY, CDR2 SMNVEV (reference sequence). V gave up 5 bases and J gave up 1 base, with 12 bases separating them.

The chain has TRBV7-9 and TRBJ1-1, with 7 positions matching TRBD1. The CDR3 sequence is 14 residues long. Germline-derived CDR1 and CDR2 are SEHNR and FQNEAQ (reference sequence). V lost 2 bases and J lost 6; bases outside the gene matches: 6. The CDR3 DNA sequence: TGTGCCAGCAGCTTAAATCAGGGGGGCCCTGAAGCTTTCTTT. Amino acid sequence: CASSLNQGGPEAFF.

CDR3 sequence reads: CSVASSHPLGEQFF. CDR3 nucleotide sequence: TGCAGCGTTGCCAGCTCCCACCCCTTGGGCGAGCAGTTCTTC. The chain joins TRBV29-1 to TRBJ2-1; D is undetermined. This CDR3 region has 14 residues. V dropped 4 bases and J dropped 10 bases, with 20 bases sitting between them. Germline V gene data show CDR1 as SQVTM and CDR2 as ANQGSEA.

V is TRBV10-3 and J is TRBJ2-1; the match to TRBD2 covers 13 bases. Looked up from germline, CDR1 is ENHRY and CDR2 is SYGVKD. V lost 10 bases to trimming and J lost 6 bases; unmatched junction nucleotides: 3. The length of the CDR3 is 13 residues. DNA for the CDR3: TGTGCCACCGGACTAGCGGGAGTCAATGAGCAGTTCTTC. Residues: CATGLAGVNEQFF.

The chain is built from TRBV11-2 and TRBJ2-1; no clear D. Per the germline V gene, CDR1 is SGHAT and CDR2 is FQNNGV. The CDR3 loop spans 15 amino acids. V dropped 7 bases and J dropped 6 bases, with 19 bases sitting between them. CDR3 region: CASNPTSTRLNEQFF. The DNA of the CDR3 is TGTGCCAGCAACCCGACGAGCACAAGGCTCAATGAGCAGTTCTTC.

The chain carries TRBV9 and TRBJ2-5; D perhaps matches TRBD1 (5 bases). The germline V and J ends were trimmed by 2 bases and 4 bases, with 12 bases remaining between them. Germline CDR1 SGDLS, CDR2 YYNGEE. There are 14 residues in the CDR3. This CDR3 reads CASSVQGIGETQYF. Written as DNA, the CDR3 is TGTGCCAGCAGCGTCCAGGGTATTGGAGAGACCCAGTACTTC. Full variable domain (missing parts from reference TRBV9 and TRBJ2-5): DSGVTQTPKHLITATGQRVTLRCSPRSGDLSVYWYQQSLDQGLQFLIQYYNGEERAKGNILERFSAQQFPDLHSELNLSSLELGDSALYFCASSVQGIGETQYFGPGTRLLVL.

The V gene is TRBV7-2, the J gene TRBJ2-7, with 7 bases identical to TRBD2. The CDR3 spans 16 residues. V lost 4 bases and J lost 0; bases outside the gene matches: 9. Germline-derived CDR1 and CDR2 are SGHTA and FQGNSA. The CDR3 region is CASSSQPSGLSYEQYF. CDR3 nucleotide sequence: TGTGCCAGCAGCTCTCAACCTAGCGGCCTCTCCTACGAGCAGTACTTC.

CDR3 loop: CASSPIYGSDLGGYTF. CDR3 coding DNA: TGTGCCAGCAGCCCTATTTACGGATCGGACCTCGGAGGCTACACCTTC. J is TRBJ1-2 and V is TRBV28, with D unresolved. CDR1 and CDR2 from the germline V gene are MDHEN and SYDVKM. Between the trimmed V and J ends, which lost 6 bases and 8 bases, there was a span of 25 bases. This CDR3 region has 16 residues.

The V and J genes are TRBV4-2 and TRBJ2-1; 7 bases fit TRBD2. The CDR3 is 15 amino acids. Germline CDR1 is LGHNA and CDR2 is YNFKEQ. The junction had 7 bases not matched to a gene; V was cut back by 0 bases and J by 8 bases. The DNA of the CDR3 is TGTGCCAGCAGCCAAGATGCCAGGGAGGGTGATGAGCAGTTCTTC. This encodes CASSQDAREGDEQFF.

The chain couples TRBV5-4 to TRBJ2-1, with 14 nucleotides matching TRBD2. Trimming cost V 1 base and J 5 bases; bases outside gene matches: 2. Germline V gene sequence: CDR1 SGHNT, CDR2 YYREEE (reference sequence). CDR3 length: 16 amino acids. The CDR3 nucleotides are TGTGCCAGCAGCTTGAAGGGACTAGCGGGAGACAATGAGCAGTTCTTC. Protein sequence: CASSLKGLAGDNEQFF.

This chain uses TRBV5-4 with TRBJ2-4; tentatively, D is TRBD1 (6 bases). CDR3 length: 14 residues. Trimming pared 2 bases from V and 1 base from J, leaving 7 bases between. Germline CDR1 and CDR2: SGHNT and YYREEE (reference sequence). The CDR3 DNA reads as TGTGCCAGCAGCTTTCAGGGGGCCAAAAACATTCAGTACTTC. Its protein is CASSFQGAKNIQYF.

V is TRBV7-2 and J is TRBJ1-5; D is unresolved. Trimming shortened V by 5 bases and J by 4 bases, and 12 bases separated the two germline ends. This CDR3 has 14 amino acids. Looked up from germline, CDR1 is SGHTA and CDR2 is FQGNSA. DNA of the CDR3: TGTGCCAGCAGCCCGGGCGATAAAAATCAGCCCCAGCATTTT. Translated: CASSPGDKNQPQHF. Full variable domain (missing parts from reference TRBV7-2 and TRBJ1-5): GAGVSQSPSNKVTEKGKDVELRCDPISGHTALYWYRQSLGQGLEFLIYFQGNSAPDKSGLPSDRFSAERTGGSVSTLTIQRTQQEDSAVYLCASSPGDKNQPQHFGDGTRLSIL.

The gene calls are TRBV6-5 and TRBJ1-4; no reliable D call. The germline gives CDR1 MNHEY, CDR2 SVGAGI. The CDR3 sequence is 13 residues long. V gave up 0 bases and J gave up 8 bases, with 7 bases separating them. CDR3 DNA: TGTGCCAGCAGTTACTCCCCTCCCGAAAAACTGTTTTTT. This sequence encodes CASSYSPPEKLFF.

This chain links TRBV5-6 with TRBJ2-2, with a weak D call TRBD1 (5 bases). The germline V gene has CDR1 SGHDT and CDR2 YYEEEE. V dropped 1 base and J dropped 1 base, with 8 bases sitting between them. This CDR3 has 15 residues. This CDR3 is CASSLSRVNTGELFF. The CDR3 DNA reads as TGTGCCAGCAGCTTGTCCAGGGTGAACACCGGGGAGCTGTTTTTT.

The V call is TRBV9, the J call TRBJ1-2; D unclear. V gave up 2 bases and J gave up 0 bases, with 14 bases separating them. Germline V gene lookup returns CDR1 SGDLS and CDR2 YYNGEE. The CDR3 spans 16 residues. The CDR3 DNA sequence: TGTGCCAGCAGCGTGAAAGGAACAGCCGCTAACTATGGCTACACCTTC. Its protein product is CASSVKGTAANYGYTF.

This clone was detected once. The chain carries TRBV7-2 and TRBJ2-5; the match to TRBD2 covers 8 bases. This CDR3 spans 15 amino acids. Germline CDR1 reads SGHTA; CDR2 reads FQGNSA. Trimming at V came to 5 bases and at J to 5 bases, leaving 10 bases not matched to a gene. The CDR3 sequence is CASSQGGTSRETQYF. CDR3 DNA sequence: TGTGCCAGCAGCCAAGGAGGGACTAGTCGGGAGACCCAGTACTTC.

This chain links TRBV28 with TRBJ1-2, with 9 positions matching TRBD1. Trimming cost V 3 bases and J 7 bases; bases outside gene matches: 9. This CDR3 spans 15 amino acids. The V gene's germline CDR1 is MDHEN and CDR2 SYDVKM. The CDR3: CASSFLPRTGAGYTF. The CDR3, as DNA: TGTGCCAGCAGTTTTCTCCCTAGGACAGGGGCTGGCTACACCTTC.

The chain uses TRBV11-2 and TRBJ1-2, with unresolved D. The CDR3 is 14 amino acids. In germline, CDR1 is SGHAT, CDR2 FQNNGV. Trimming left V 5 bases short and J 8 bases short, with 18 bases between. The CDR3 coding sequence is TGTGCCAGCAGCCTCCGTCAAGTAAGGCGCGGCTACACCTTC. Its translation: CASSLRQVRRGYTF.

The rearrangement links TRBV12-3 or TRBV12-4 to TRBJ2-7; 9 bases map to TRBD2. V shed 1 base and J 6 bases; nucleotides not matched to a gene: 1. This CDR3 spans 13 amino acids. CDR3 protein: CASSLGTSVEQYF. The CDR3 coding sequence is TGTGCCAGCAGTTTAGGGACTAGCGTCGAGCAGTACTTC.

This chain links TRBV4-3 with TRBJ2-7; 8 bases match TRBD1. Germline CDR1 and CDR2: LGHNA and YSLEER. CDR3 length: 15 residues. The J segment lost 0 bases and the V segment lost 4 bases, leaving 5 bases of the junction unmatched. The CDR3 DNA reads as TGCGCCAGCAGCCTAGGACAGGGTGTCTCCTACGAGCAGTACTTC. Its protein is CASSLGQGVSYEQYF.

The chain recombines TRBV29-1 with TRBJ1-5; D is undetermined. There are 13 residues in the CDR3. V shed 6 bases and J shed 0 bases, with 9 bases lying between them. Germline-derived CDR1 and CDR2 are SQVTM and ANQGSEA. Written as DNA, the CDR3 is TGCAGCGTGGCAGAGCTTAGCAATCAGCCCCAGCATTTT. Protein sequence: CSVAELSNQPQHF.

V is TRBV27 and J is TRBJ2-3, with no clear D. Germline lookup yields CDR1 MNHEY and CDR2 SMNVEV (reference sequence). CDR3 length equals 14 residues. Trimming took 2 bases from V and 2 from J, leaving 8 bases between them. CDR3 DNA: TGTGCCAGCAGTTTAAGAGAGACCACAGATACGCAGTATTTT. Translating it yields CASSLRETTDTQYF.